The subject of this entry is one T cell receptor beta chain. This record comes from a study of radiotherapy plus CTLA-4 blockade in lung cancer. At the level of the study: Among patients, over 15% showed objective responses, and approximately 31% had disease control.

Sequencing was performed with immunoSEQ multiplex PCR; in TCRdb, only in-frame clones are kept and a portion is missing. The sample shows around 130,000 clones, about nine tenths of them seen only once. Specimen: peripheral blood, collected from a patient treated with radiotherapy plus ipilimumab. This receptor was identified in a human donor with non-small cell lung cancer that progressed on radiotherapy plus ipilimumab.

The CDR3 region is CASSLTGDVGEQFF. The DNA for the CDR3 is TGTGCCAGCAGCTTAACAGGGGATGTTGGTGAGCAGTTCTTC. The chain uses TRBV7-6 and TRBJ2-1, with TRBD1 identical over 7 bases. The ends lost 2 bases at V and 9 bases at J; junction bases unmatched: 7. The CDR3 is 14 residues long. Germline-derived CDR1 and CDR2 are SGHVS and FNYEAQ.